These 29 T cell receptor beta chains were all obtained from the same sample, sequenced in a study of long-term antiretroviral therapy in people with HIV. Runs used v3.0 of the immunoSEQ assay and were done at survey level. Using immunoSEQ multiplex PCR, the repertoire was profiled, and TCRdb retains in-frame clones only, with some absent. This table holds some 13,000 clones, roughly 82% found once. Here the sequenced sample was unsorted PBMCs, taken about 7.9 years after starting antiretroviral therapy. These receptors were taken from a man in his forties or fifties with HIV.

The chain is built from TRBV19 and TRBJ1-2; D gene uncertain. From germline, CDR1 is LNHDA and CDR2 SQIVND (reference sequence). This CDR3 is built from 15 residues. The germline V and J ends were trimmed by 3 bases and 0 bases, with 11 bases remaining between them. The CDR3 DNA follows: TGTGCCAGTAGTATCCTGCCAGAGTCTAACTATGGCTACACCTTC. Translation gives CASSILPESNYGYTF.

V gene TRBV19 combines with J gene TRBJ1-1, with TRBD1 identical over 9 bases. The germline gives CDR1 LNHDA, CDR2 SQIVND (reference sequence). Trimming took 4 bases from V and 5 from J; bases not matched to a gene: 5. This CDR3 has 14 amino acids. CDR3 residues: CASSTWTGETEAFF. The CDR3 DNA reads as TGTGCCAGTAGTACCTGGACAGGGGAGACTGAAGCTTTCTTT.

This clone has just one count. V and J are TRBV7-8 and TRBJ1-5; TRBD1 might be the D (5 bases). Germline-derived CDR1 and CDR2 are SGHVS and FQNEAQ. This CDR3 has 12 amino acids. Trimming shortened V by 6 bases and J by 10 bases, and 13 bases separated the two germline ends. The CDR3 is CASSIDGGPQHF. The CDR3 bases are TGTGCCAGCAGTATCGACGGGGGACCCCAGCATTTT.

The chain links TRBV7-9 to TRBJ2-1; D gene uncertain. Germline values: CDR1 SEHNR, CDR2 FQNEAQ (reference sequence). The V and J ends lost 1 base and 6 bases respectively, with 7 bases between them. This CDR3 has 13 amino acids. The CDR3 sequence is CASSLGPPNEQFF. The CDR3 DNA reads TGTGCCAGCAGCTTAGGACCCCCCAATGAGCAGTTCTTC. The whole variable domain, remainder taken from reference TRBV7-9 and TRBJ2-1, is DTGVSQNPRHKITKRGQNVTFRCDPISEHNRLYWYRQTLGQGPEFLTYFQNEAQLEKSRLLSDRFSAERPKGSFSTLEIQRTEQGDSAMYLCASSLGPPNEQFFGPGTRLTVL.

The rearrangement uses TRBV9 and TRBJ1-2, with a possible D match to TRBD1 (6 bases). This CDR3 has 14 amino acids. Between the trimmed V and J ends, which lost 4 bases and 7 bases, there was a span of 17 bases. The germline CDR1 and CDR2 sequences are SGDLS and YYNGEE. CDR3 DNA: TGTGCCAGCAGCCCCCCGGCGGGGGCGGCTGGCTACACCTTC. This sequence encodes CASSPPAGAAGYTF.

This chain uses TRBV6-6 with TRBJ1-4; TRBD1 might be the D (5 bases). The CDR3 extends over 14 amino acids. Trimming removed 7 bases at V and 4 bases at J, with 13 bases between. Looked up from germline, CDR1 is MNHNY and CDR2 is SVGAGI (reference sequence). CDR3 protein: CASTDGQGNEKLFF. DNA of the CDR3: TGTGCCAGCACGGATGGGCAGGGTAATGAAAAACTGTTTTTT.

The CDR3 region has the DNA TGTGCCAGCAGCCAAGATCCCTATCGACAAGAGCCCCTCGGCTACACCTTC. Encoded protein: CASSQDPYRQEPLGYTF. The V and J genes are TRBV4-2 and TRBJ1-2; D is undetermined. V was cut by 0 bases and J by 8 bases, with 22 bases left in between. The length of the CDR3 is 17 residues. In germline, CDR1 is LGHNA, CDR2 YNFKEQ.

This chain links TRBV19 with TRBJ2-7; 7 nucleotides agree with TRBD1. J was trimmed by 0 bases and V by 5 bases; bases with no gene match: 7. The CDR3 has 15 amino acids. CDR1 and CDR2 (germline): LNHDA, SQIVND (reference sequence). The CDR3 sequence is CASSFSGQTSYEQYF. The CDR3 DNA follows: TGTGCCAGTAGTTTTTCGGGACAGACCTCCTACGAGCAGTACTTC. The whole variable domain, filled in from reference TRBV19 and TRBJ2-7, reads DGGITQSPKYLFRKEGQNVTLSCEQNLNHDAMYWYRQDPGQGLRLIYYSQIVNDFQKGDIAEGYSVSREKKESFPLTVTSAQKNPTAFYLCASSFSGQTSYEQYFGPGTRLTVT.

The J gene is TRBJ2-3, the V gene TRBV11-2; D not certain. Germline V gene lookup returns CDR1 SGHAT and CDR2 FQNNGV. This CDR3 region has 14 residues. With 0 bases removed from V and 4 bases from J, the gap between germline ends came to 8 bases. CDR3 amino acids: CASSLDRLADTQYF. The CDR3 coding sequence is TGTGCCAGCAGCTTAGATCGCCTAGCAGATACGCAGTATTTT.

V usage is TRBV27 and J usage is TRBJ2-1; D tentatively fits TRBD1 or TRBD2 (6 bases each). The CDR3 spans 16 residues. V lost 0 bases and J lost 9, with 18 bases in between. In germline, CDR1 is MNHEY, CDR2 SMNVEV (reference sequence). The CDR3 is CASSLSLGGLGGEQFF. The CDR3 DNA is TGTGCCAGCAGTTTATCCCTAGGGGGACTGGGTGGTGAGCAGTTCTTC.

The chain couples TRBV5-1 to TRBJ2-7, with D unclear. The CDR3 sequence is 13 residues long. Trimming stripped 3 bases from V and 2 bases from J, with 9 bases between. In germline, CDR1 is SGHRS, CDR2 YFSETQ. The CDR3 sequence is CASSWKQPYEQYF. CDR3 in DNA: TGCGCCAGCAGCTGGAAGCAGCCCTACGAGCAGTACTTC.

CDR3: CASSLDGGADEQYF. CDR3 nucleotide sequence: TGTGCCAGCAGCTTAGACGGGGGGGCCGACGAGCAGTACTTC. V and J are TRBV7-9 and TRBJ2-7, with 8 bases identical to TRBD2. The germline CDR1 and CDR2 sequences are SEHNR and FQNEAQ (reference sequence). CDR3 length equals 14 residues. With V trimmed by 1 base and J by 5 bases, 4 bases remained unmatched.

The chain joins TRBV29-1 to TRBJ2-4; D is unclear. Deletions cut 4 bases from V and 0 bases from J, with 7 bases between. Germline V lookup: CDR1 SQVTM, CDR2 ANQGSEA. CDR3 length equals 13 residues. In nucleotides, the CDR3 is TGCAGCGTTGTATCCCCAGCCAAAAACATTCAGTACTTC. Translated, it gives CSVVSPAKNIQYF. The complete variable domain, with remaining parts taken from reference TRBV29-1 and TRBJ2-4, reads SAVISQKPSRDICQRGTSLTIQCQVDSQVTMMFWYRQQPGQSLTLIATANQGSEATYESGFVIDKFPISRPNLTFSTLTVSNMSPEDSSIYLCSVVSPAKNIQYFGAGTRLSVL.

The CDR3, as DNA: TGTGCCAGCACGAATCGGGGGGGTCAAGAGACCCAGTACTTC. Translation gives CASTNRGGQETQYF. The chain combines TRBV6-1 with TRBJ2-5; TRBD2 matches 8 bases. J was trimmed by 2 bases and V by 7 bases; bases with no gene match: 6. CDR3 size: 14 residues. In germline, CDR1 is MNHNS, CDR2 SASEGT.

V usage is TRBV15 and J usage is TRBJ2-1; 9 nucleotides align to TRBD1. Germline V gene lookup returns CDR1 LNHNV and CDR2 YYDKDF (reference sequence). The CDR3 has 16 amino acids. V dropped 1 base and J dropped 6; count of bases not matched to a gene: 7. The CDR3 region has the DNA TGTGCCACCAGCAGAGGACAGGGGGTATCGGTCAATGAGCAGTTCTTC. Translating it yields CATSRGQGVSVNEQFF.

The rearrangement links TRBV15 to TRBJ2-1, with 7 bases matching TRBD2. In germline, CDR1 is LNHNV, CDR2 YYDKDF (reference sequence). V shed 0 bases and J 6 bases; nucleotides not matched to a gene: 17. The length of the CDR3 is 19 residues. The CDR3 reads CATSRDPRYGSGEGNEQFF. Written as DNA, the CDR3 is TGTGCCACCAGCAGAGATCCTAGGTACGGAAGCGGGGAAGGCAATGAGCAGTTCTTC.

The chain recombines TRBV10-3 with TRBJ2-1; D possibly matches TRBD1 or TRBD2 (6 bases each). Trimming cost V 2 bases and J 5 bases, with 10 bases left between them. The germline gives CDR1 ENHRY, CDR2 SYGVKD. The CDR3 sequence is 14 residues long. The CDR3 coding sequence is TGTGCCATCAGTGAGGGGGGGCTCAACAATGAGCAGTTCTTC. It yields the protein CAISEGGLNNEQFF.

In its sample, this clone was seen once. This rearrangement joins TRBV29-1 to TRBJ2-3, with D maybe TRBD2 (6 bases). The CDR3 contains 12 residues. CDR1 is SQVTM, CDR2 ANQGSEA, per germline. V lost 3 bases to trimming and J lost 3 bases, with 7 bases between them. The CDR3 reads CSVEEGTDTQYF. DNA of the CDR3: TGCAGCGTTGAGGAGGGAACAGATACGCAGTATTTT.

The rearrangement joins TRBV6-6 to TRBJ1-1, with 10 nucleotides matching TRBD1. This CDR3 spans 15 amino acids. From germline, CDR1 is MNHNY and CDR2 SVGAGI (reference sequence). The trim removed 3 bases at V and 4 bases at J, leaving 5 bases unmatched. This CDR3 is CASSYVDRGLTEAFF. CDR3 DNA sequence: TGTGCCAGCAGTTATGTCGACAGGGGGCTCACTGAAGCTTTCTTT.

CDR3 sequence: CASSLSGVGNTIYF. DNA of the CDR3: TGTGCCAGCAGCTTAAGCGGGGTAGGAAACACCATATATTTT. The chain recombines TRBV7-8 with TRBJ1-3; D is unclear. Germline V gene sequence: CDR1 SGHVS, CDR2 FQNEAQ. Trimming removed 2 bases from V and 4 bases from J, with 9 bases in between. This CDR3 has 14 residues.

This rearrangement joins TRBV5-8 to TRBJ2-7; 7 nucleotides match TRBD1. Trimming removed 0 bases from V and 1 base from J; junction bases left unmatched: 7. Germline V gene data show CDR1 as SGHTS and CDR2 as YDEGEE. There are 16 residues in the CDR3. The DNA for the CDR3 is TGTGCCAGCAGCTTGGAAACAGGGGAAGGGTCCTACGAGCAGTACTTC. It yields the protein CASSLETGEGSYEQYF.

This chain links TRBV5-6 with TRBJ1-5; D remains unclear. Germline CDR1 and CDR2: SGHDT and YYEEEE. Trimming stripped 0 bases from V and 4 bases from J, with 8 bases between. This CDR3 region has 14 residues. The CDR3 here is CASSLALGNQPQHF. The DNA of the CDR3 is TGTGCCAGCAGCTTGGCCCTGGGGAATCAGCCCCAGCATTTT.

The chain combines TRBV27 with TRBJ1-3; 10 bases are shared with TRBD1. V was pared by 3 bases and J by 4 bases, with 3 bases of the junction left unmatched. This CDR3 has 15 amino acids. In germline, CDR1 is MNHEY, CDR2 SMNVEV (reference sequence). CDR3 sequence reads: CASSLTGGSGNTIYF. CDR3 bases: TGTGCCAGCAGTTTGACAGGGGGCAGCGGAAACACCATATATTTT.

The rearrangement joins TRBV27 to TRBJ1-5; D possibly corresponds to TRBD1 (6 bases). With 1 base removed from V and 7 bases from J, the gap between germline ends came to 8 bases. The germline gives CDR1 MNHEY, CDR2 SMNVEV (reference sequence). The length of the CDR3 is 13 residues. The CDR3 nucleotides read TGTGCCAGCAGTTTATACACAGGGCAGCCCCAGCATTTT. It codes for CASSLYTGQPQHF.

This chain uses TRBV13 with TRBJ2-7; the match to TRBD2 covers 14 bases. From germline, CDR1 is PRHDT and CDR2 FYEKMQ (reference sequence). With 5 bases clipped from V and 3 bases from J, the junction kept 3 bases outside the gene matches. The CDR3 length is 15 residues. In DNA, the CDR3 is TGTGCCAGCAGCCTCGGGACTAGCGGGGGCTACGAGCAGTACTTC. It codes for CASSLGTSGGYEQYF.

DNA of the CDR3: TGTGCCAGCAGCTTAGGGGTTACTAGCACAGATACGCAGTATTTT. This sequence encodes CASSLGVTSTDTQYF. J is TRBJ2-3 and V is TRBV7-3; D uncertain. Trimming cost V 2 bases and J 0 bases, with 9 bases left between them. Germline V CDR1 and CDR2: SGHTA, FQGTGA. The CDR3 loop spans 15 amino acids. The full variable domain, completed using reference TRBV7-3 and TRBJ2-3, is GAGVSQTPSNKVTEKGKYVELRCDPISGHTALYWYRQSLGQGPEFLIYFQGTGAADDSGLPNDRFFAVRPEGSVSTLKIQRTERGDSAVYLCASSLGVTSTDTQYFGPGTRLTVL.

In nucleotides, the CDR3 is TGTGCCAGCAGCCCCCCTCGGAGCGGGGACGATACGCAGTATTTT. It encodes CASSPPRSGDDTQYF. V usage is TRBV11-3 and J usage is TRBJ2-3; 7 bases fit TRBD2. CDR1 and CDR2 from the germline V gene are SGHNT and YENEEA. V shed 5 bases, J shed 6 bases, and the junction held 11 bases outside the gene matches. The CDR3 is 15 residues long.

The chain couples TRBV6-6 to TRBJ2-1, with 7 nucleotides matching TRBD1. The length of the CDR3 is 16 residues. Losses at the gene ends were 1 base for V and 2 bases for J; bases not matched to a gene: 5. Germline CDR1 reads MNHNY; CDR2 reads SVGAGI (reference sequence). The CDR3, as DNA: TGTGCCAGCAGTTACTTGACAGGGATGGCCTACAATGAGCAGTTCTTC. Translation: CASSYLTGMAYNEQFF.

This chain connects TRBV30 to TRBJ1-3; D is possibly TRBD1 (6 bases). Deletions cut 3 bases from V and 0 bases from J, with 15 bases between. Per germline, CDR1 GTSNPN and CDR2 SVGIG (reference sequence). The CDR3 totals 16 residues. CDR3 nucleotides: TGTGCCTGGAGGCCCCCGGGACATTCCTCTGGAAACACCATATATTTT. Translation: CAWRPPGHSSGNTIYF.